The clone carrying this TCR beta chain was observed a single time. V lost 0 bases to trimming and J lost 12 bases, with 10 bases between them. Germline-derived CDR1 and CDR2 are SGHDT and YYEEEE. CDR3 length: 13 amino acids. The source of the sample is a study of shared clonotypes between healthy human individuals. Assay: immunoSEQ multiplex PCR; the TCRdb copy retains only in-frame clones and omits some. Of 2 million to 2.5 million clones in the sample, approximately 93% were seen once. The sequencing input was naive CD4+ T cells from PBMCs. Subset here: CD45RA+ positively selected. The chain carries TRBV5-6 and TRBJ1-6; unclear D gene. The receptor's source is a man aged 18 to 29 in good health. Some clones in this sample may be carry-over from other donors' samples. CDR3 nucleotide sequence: TGTGCCAGCAGCTTGGAAGGCGGGTTACCCCTCCACTTT. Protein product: CASSLEGGLPLHF. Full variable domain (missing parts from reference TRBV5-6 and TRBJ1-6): DAGVTQSPTHLIKTRGQQVTLRCSPKSGHDTVSWYQQALGQGPQFIFQYYEEEERQRGNFPDRFSGHQFPNYSSELNVNALLLGDSALYLCASSLEGGLPLHFGNGTRLTVT.